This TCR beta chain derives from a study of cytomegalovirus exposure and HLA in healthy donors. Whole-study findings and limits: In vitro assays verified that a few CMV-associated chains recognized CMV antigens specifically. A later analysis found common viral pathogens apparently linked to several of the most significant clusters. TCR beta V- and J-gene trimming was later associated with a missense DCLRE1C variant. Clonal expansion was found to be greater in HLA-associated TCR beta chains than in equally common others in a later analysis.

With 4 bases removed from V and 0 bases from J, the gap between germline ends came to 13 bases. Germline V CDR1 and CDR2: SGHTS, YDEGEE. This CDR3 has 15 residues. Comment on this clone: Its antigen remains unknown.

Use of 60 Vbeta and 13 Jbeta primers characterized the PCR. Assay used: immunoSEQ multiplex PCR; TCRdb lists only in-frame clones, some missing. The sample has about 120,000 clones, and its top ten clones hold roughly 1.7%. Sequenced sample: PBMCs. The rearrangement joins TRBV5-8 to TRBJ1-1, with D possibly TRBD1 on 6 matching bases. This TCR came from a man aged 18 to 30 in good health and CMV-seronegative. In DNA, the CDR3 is TGTGCCAGCAGCCCTTTTGACAGGTTGAACACTGAAGCTTTCTTT. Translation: CASSPFDRLNTEAFF.